The 14 T cell receptor beta chains presented below share a single source sample, sequenced in a study of shared clonotypes between healthy human individuals. Sequenced by immunoSEQ multiplex PCR; TCRdb stores in-frame clones only, minus some. The top ten hold 0.05% to 0.08% of the sample, which has 500,000 or so clones, around 96% seen once. Material for sequencing was naive CD4+ T cells sorted from blood. Subset given: CD45RA+ positively selected. These TCRs come from a woman aged 25 to 39 in good health.

The CDR3 region is CASSATGVHEQYF. The DNA for the CDR3 is TGCGCCAGCAGCGCGACAGGGGTCCACGAGCAGTACTTC. This chain joins TRBV10-1 and TRBJ2-7; 8 bases map to TRBD1. V lost 6 bases to trimming and J lost 5 bases; unmatched junction nucleotides: 6. The CDR3 has 13 residues. The germline V gene encodes CDR1 WNHNN and CDR2 SYGVQD (reference sequence).

As to this clone: Other nucleotide sequences from this sample produce the same CDR3. This chain links TRBV6-5 with TRBJ1-1, with D perhaps TRBD1 (6 bases). CDR1 MNHEY and CDR2 SVGAGI come from the germline V gene. CDR3 size: 13 residues. V was shortened by 5 bases and J by 2 bases, with 9 bases between the two germline ends. The CDR3 sequence: CASSRQENTEAFF. As DNA, the CDR3 is TGTGCCAGCAGTCGACAGGAAAACACTGAAGCTTTCTTT.

The chain uses TRBV9 and TRBJ2-7, with 10 positions matching TRBD1. The V gene end was trimmed by 2 bases and the J gene end by 2 bases; junction bases not matched to a gene: 7. Germline assignment: CDR1 SGDLS and CDR2 YYNGEE. This CDR3 region has 16 residues. DNA for the CDR3: TGTGCCAGCAGCGTTGATGGGGGACAGGGGACCTACGAGCAGTACTTC. Translating it yields CASSVDGGQGTYEQYF.

This clone has only a few counts. The V gene is TRBV27, the J gene TRBJ1-5; possible D gene TRBD1, 6 bases. The CDR3 loop spans 14 amino acids. Trimming pared 5 bases from V and 6 bases from J, leaving 14 bases between. Per the germline V gene, CDR1 is MNHEY and CDR2 is SMNVEV (reference sequence). The CDR3 nucleotides are TGTGCCAGCAGTCCAACCTGGGGGCCTCAGCCCCAGCATTTT. This encodes CASSPTWGPQPQHF.

This clone has just a few counts. The J gene is TRBJ1-5, the V gene TRBV15, with D possibly TRBD1 on 6 matching bases. The V end lost 0 bases, the J end lost 9 bases, and 6 bases lay between the germline ends. CDR1 is LNHNV and CDR2 is YYDKDF in the germline V gene (reference sequence). This CDR3 is 12 amino acids long. The CDR3 is CATSRETGPQHF. In nucleotides, the CDR3 is TGTGCCACCAGCAGAGAGACAGGGCCCCAGCATTTT. The complete variable domain, with remaining parts taken from reference TRBV15 and TRBJ1-5, reads DAMVIQNPRYQVTQFGKPVTLSCSQTLNHNVMYWYQQKSSQAPKLLFHYYDKDFNNEADTPDNFQSRRPNTSFCFLDIRSPGLGDTAMYLCATSRETGPQHFGDGTRLSIL.

This chain links TRBV7-6 with TRBJ2-4; tentatively, D is TRBD1 (6 bases). The ends were cut back, 5 bases at V and 9 bases at J, with 14 bases in the middle. Germline values: CDR1 SGHVS, CDR2 FNYEAQ. The CDR3 loop spans 13 amino acids. The CDR3 here is CASSARDNGIQYF. The CDR3 region has the DNA TGTGCCAGCAGCGCCCGGGACAATGGCATTCAGTACTTC.

This clone is a singleton in its sample. The rearrangement uses TRBV5-1 and TRBJ2-3; weak D call: TRBD2 (6 bases). The CDR3 is made up of 19 amino acids. The V gene's germline CDR1 is SGHRS and CDR2 YFSETQ. V was pared by 0 bases and J by 2 bases, with 22 bases between. The CDR3: CASSLDVQIGGTITDTQYF. The CDR3, as DNA: TGCGCCAGCAGCTTGGATGTGCAGATTGGAGGGACGATCACAGATACGCAGTATTTT. The whole variable domain, remainder taken from reference TRBV5-1 and TRBJ2-3, is KAGVTQTPRYLIKTRGQQVTLSCSPISGHRSVSWYQQTPGQGLQFLFEYFSETQRNKGNFPGRFSGRQFSNSRSEMNVSTLELGDSALYLCASSLDVQIGGTITDTQYFGPGTRLTVL.

The DNA for the CDR3 is TGTGCCAGCAGTTACGGGCGGAGGGGCTACACCTTC. It is translated as CASSYGRRGYTF. This chain uses TRBV28 with TRBJ1-2; no reliable D call. CDR3 length equals 12 residues. Germline V gene sequence: CDR1 MDHEN, CDR2 SYDVKM. V was cut by 4 bases and J by 8 bases, with 11 bases left in between.

V and J are TRBV5-6 and TRBJ2-3; D may match TRBD1 or TRBD2 (5 bases each). Germline V gene data show CDR1 as SGHDT and CDR2 as YYEEEE. Trimming left V 1 base short and J 6 bases short, with 24 bases between. The CDR3 extends over 18 amino acids. The chain's CDR3 is CASSLLYKRDGRGDTQYF. CDR3 DNA: TGTGCCAGCAGCTTGTTGTATAAGAGGGACGGTAGGGGCGATACGCAGTATTTT.

Written as DNA, the CDR3 is TGTGCCAGCAGTTCGGGACAGGTACCCTACGAGCAGTACTTC. Translating it yields CASSSGQVPYEQYF. The chain carries TRBV28 and TRBJ2-7, with 8 bases matching TRBD1. J was trimmed by 2 bases and V by 4 bases; bases with no gene match: 4. Germline V CDR1 and CDR2: MDHEN, SYDVKM. The CDR3 spans 14 residues.

The chain couples TRBV5-5 to TRBJ1-1; perhaps TRBD1 as D (5 bases). The CDR3 has 14 amino acids. With 1 base removed from V and 1 base from J, the gap between germline ends came to 8 bases. Germline V gives CDR1 SGHKS, CDR2 YYEKEE (reference sequence). CDR3 in amino acids: CASSLYQGNTEAFF. Written as DNA, the CDR3 is TGTGCCAGCAGCTTGTACCAGGGGAACACTGAAGCTTTCTTT.

This rearrangement joins TRBV6-5 to TRBJ2-7; TRBD1 matches at 7 bases. The CDR3 consists of 14 residues. Germline V gives CDR1 MNHEY, CDR2 SVGAGI. J lost 2 bases, V lost 6 bases, and 7 bases had no gene match. In nucleotides, the CDR3 is TGTGCCAGCAGCTTCACAGGGGACCCCTACGAGCAGTACTTC. This encodes CASSFTGDPYEQYF.

The J gene is TRBJ2-7, the V gene TRBV27; D is unresolved. CDR1 is MNHEY and CDR2 is SMNVEV in the germline V gene (reference sequence). This CDR3 is 14 amino acids long. Trimming took off 0 bases at V and 4 bases at J, with 10 bases between the two ends. This CDR3 reads CASSLSAPQYEQYF. In DNA form, the CDR3 reads TGTGCCAGCAGTTTATCAGCGCCGCAGTACGAGCAGTACTTC.

The J gene is TRBJ1-1, the V gene TRBV28, with unresolved D. This CDR3 is built from 16 residues. CDR1 and CDR2 from the germline V gene are MDHEN and SYDVKM. V lost 6 bases and J lost 1, with 18 bases in between. The CDR3 region has the DNA TGTGCCAGCAGCCCCAGCCATCGTGGTAGGAACACTGAAGCTTTCTTT. It specifies CASSPSHRGRNTEAFF.